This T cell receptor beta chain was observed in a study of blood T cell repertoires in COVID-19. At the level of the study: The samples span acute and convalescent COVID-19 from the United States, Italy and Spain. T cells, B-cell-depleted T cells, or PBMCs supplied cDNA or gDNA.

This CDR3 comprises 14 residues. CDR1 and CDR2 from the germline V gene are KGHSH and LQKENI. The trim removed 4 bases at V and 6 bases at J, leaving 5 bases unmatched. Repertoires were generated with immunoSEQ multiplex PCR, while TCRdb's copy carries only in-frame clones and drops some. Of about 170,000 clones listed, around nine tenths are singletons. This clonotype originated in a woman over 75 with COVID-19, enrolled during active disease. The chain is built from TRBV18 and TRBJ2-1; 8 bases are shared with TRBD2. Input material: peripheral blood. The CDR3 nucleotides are TGTGCCAGCTCACGGGGACTAGAGGGCAATGAGCAGTTCTTC. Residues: CASSRGLEGNEQFF.